The 23 T cell receptor beta chains given below trace back to one sample, sequenced in a study of cytomegalovirus exposure and HLA in healthy donors. Vbeta (60) and Jbeta (13) primers were used in the PCR. Profiling relied on immunoSEQ multiplex PCR, and the TCRdb table lists in-frame clones only, not all of them. Of around 180,000 clones in the sample, more than 65% were seen once. Sequenced: PBMCs. These receptors all come from a woman in her twenties or thirties in good health and CMV-seropositive.

The rearrangement links TRBV19 to TRBJ2-1; 7 positions agree with TRBD2. This CDR3 is built from 15 residues. Germline CDR1 and CDR2: LNHDA and SQIVND (reference sequence). V lost 6 bases to trimming and J lost 2 bases; unmatched junction nucleotides: 7. The CDR3, as DNA: TGTGCCAGTAGACCACAGCGGGACGCCTACAATGAGCAGTTCTTC. Its translation: CASRPQRDAYNEQFF. Complete variable domain (other parts from reference TRBV19 and TRBJ2-1): DGGITQSPKYLFRKEGQNVTLSCEQNLNHDAMYWYRQDPGQGLRLIYYSQIVNDFQKGDIAEGYSVSREKKESFPLTVTSAQKNPTAFYLCASRPQRDAYNEQFFGPGTRLTVL.

The chain has TRBV10-3 and TRBJ2-2; 11 positions agree with TRBD2. The trim removed 6 bases at V and 3 bases at J, leaving 3 bases unmatched. The germline gives CDR1 ENHRY, CDR2 SYGVKD. The CDR3 is 15 residues long. For the CDR3, the DNA is TGTGCCATCAGCAAACTAGCGGGAGACACCGGGGAGCTGTTTTTT. It translates to CAISKLAGDTGELFF.

V gene TRBV6-5 combines with J gene TRBJ1-2; tentative D call: TRBD1 (6 bases). The CDR3 sequence is 13 residues long. V shed 2 bases and J shed 3 bases, with 7 bases lying between them. The germline gives CDR1 MNHEY, CDR2 SVGAGI. This CDR3 is CASSYTGYYGYTF. The CDR3 DNA follows: TGTGCCAGCAGTTACACAGGGTACTATGGCTACACCTTC.

This chain joins TRBV7-2 and TRBJ1-3; 7 nucleotides agree with TRBD1. The CDR3 is 18 residues long. Germline loops: CDR1 SGHTA, CDR2 FQGNSA. With V trimmed by 2 bases and J by 4 bases, 14 bases remained unmatched. The CDR3 region has the DNA TGTGCCAGCAGCTTACAAGGCTCGGGACAGCCTTGGGGAAACACCATATATTTT. This translates into CASSLQGSGQPWGNTIYF.

The genes are TRBV6-5 and TRBJ1-2; no definite D call. This CDR3 comprises 15 residues. Trimming took 6 bases from V and 4 from J, leaving 18 bases between them. Germline lookup yields CDR1 MNHEY and CDR2 SVGAGI. The DNA for the CDR3 is TGTGCCAGCAGCCGAGGCGGTACGATAGCCTATGGCTACACCTTC. It specifies CASSRGGTIAYGYTF.

The CDR3 nucleotides are TGTGCCAGCAGTTACAGGGGTGTCCCAGGGCCCGAGCAGTTCTTC. Its translation is CASSYRGVPGPEQFF. The J gene is TRBJ2-1, the V gene TRBV6-6, with D possibly being TRBD1 (5 bases). V was shortened by 2 bases and J by 10 bases, with 18 bases between the two germline ends. The germline CDR1 and CDR2 sequences are MNHNY and SVGAGI (reference sequence). The CDR3 runs 15 residues.

The chain uses TRBV7-2 and TRBJ2-3; 10 bases match TRBD2. The length of the CDR3 is 15 residues. Per the germline V gene, CDR1 is SGHTA and CDR2 is FQGNSA. V lost 5 bases, J lost 4 bases, and 6 bases stayed unmatched. Here the CDR3 reads CASSVLAGVPDTQYF. CDR3 coding DNA: TGTGCCAGCAGCGTGCTAGCGGGAGTCCCAGATACGCAGTATTTT.

J is TRBJ1-5 and V is TRBV18, with TRBD1 identical over 8 bases. Per the germline V gene, CDR1 is KGHSH and CDR2 is LQKENI. The CDR3 is 15 residues long. J lost 5 bases, V lost 4 bases, and 7 bases had no gene match. CDR3 in DNA: TGTGCCAGCTCACTCAGGACAGGGTGGGATCAGCCCCAGCATTTT. Protein product: CASSLRTGWDQPQHF. The whole variable domain, remainder taken from reference TRBV18 and TRBJ1-5, is NAGVMQNPRHLVRRRGQEARLRCSPMKGHSHVYWYRQLPEEGLKFMVYLQKENIIDESGMPKERFSAEFPKEGPSILRIQQVVRGDSAAYFCASSLRTGWDQPQHFGDGTRLSIL.

The V and J genes are TRBV11-2 and TRBJ2-3; TRBD2 aligns across 8 bases. V lost 5 bases and J lost 0; bases outside the gene matches: 7. Germline values: CDR1 SGHAT, CDR2 FQNNGV. The CDR3 extends over 16 amino acids. The CDR3 protein is CASSATGGPSTDTQYF. CDR3 bases: TGTGCCAGCAGCGCTACGGGGGGGCCTAGCACAGATACGCAGTATTTT.

CDR3 nucleotide sequence: TGTGCCAGCAGCACCGGGACTAGCGGCACAGATACGCAGTATTTT. Translating gives CASSTGTSGTDTQYF. The chain combines TRBV28 with TRBJ2-3; TRBD2 agrees at 10 bases. This CDR3 spans 15 amino acids. Germline V gene sequence: CDR1 MDHEN, CDR2 SYDVKM. The trim removed 6 bases at V and 1 base at J, leaving 4 bases unmatched.

This rearrangement joins TRBV21-1 to TRBJ2-2; TRBD2 is the table's D call, not checked against the DNA. TRBV21-1 is a pseudogene. The CDR3 runs to 14 residues. CDR3 sequence (DNA): TGTGCCAGCAGCACCTCCCTTTCCACCGGGGAGCTGTTTTTT. Protein: CASSTSLSTGELFF.

This clone appeared once. This chain joins TRBV4-2 and TRBJ2-7; 7 bases are shared with TRBD1. The CDR3 is 15 residues long. V gave up 0 bases and J gave up 2 bases; unmatched junction bases: 4. The germline CDR1 and CDR2 sequences are LGHNA and YNFKEQ. The CDR3 region has the DNA TGTGCCAGCAGCCAAGATGACAGGGACGCCTACGAGCAGTACTTC. This encodes CASSQDDRDAYEQYF.

The chain couples TRBV10-2 to TRBJ1-1; tentatively, D is TRBD1 (5 bases). Germline lookup yields CDR1 WSHSY and CDR2 SAAADI. Trimming pared 8 bases from V and 1 base from J, leaving 17 bases between. The CDR3 sequence is 15 residues long. The CDR3 coding sequence is TGCGCCAGCTCAAGCACGGAGGGGCGGAACACTGAAGCTTTCTTT. Amino acids: CASSSTEGRNTEAFF.

V is TRBV14 and J is TRBJ2-7, with a weak D call TRBD1 (6 bases). The CDR3 has 14 residues. Germline CDR1 and CDR2: SGHDN and FVKESK. V was pared by 4 bases and J by 3 bases, with 13 bases between. CDR3 coding DNA: TGTGCCAGCAGCCGTGGACAGAAGGGCTACGAGCAGTACTTC. This sequence encodes CASSRGQKGYEQYF.

CDR3 nucleotides: TGTGCCAGTAGTATTTTTTATAACACTGAAGCTTTCTTT. It specifies CASSIFYNTEAFF. The V gene is TRBV19, the J gene TRBJ1-1; D is undetermined. Trimming took 3 bases from V and 2 from J, leaving 7 bases between them. The CDR3 consists of 13 residues. CDR1 is LNHDA and CDR2 is SQIVND in the germline V gene (reference sequence).

The gene calls are TRBV6-1 and TRBJ1-5; 11 nucleotides agree with TRBD1. The V and J ends lost 8 bases and 1 base, in that order; junction bases with no gene match: 4. CDR3 length equals 15 residues. The germline CDR1 and CDR2 sequences are MNHNS and SASEGT. The CDR3 loop is CASRDRGSSNQPQHF. Written as DNA, the CDR3 is TGTGCCAGCCGGGACAGGGGGAGCAGCAATCAGCCCCAGCATTTT.

This clone has just one count. This sequence joins TRBV21-1 and TRBJ1-1; the listed D gene, TRBD1, was not tested against the DNA. TRBV21-1 constitutes a pseudogene. There are 17 residues in the CDR3. The CDR3 loop is CASRGGQVTPRGTEAFF. CDR3 nucleotides: TGTGCCAGCAGGGGGGGACAGGTAACTCCGCGGGGCACTGAAGCTTTCTTT.

The rearrangement links TRBV5-4 to TRBJ2-5; 10 bases map to TRBD1. Germline lookup yields CDR1 SGHNT and CDR2 YYREEE (reference sequence). CDR3 length: 15 amino acids. V lost 5 bases to trimming and J lost 1 base; unmatched junction nucleotides: 5. Here the CDR3 reads CASRPDRGPQETQYF. Written as DNA, the CDR3 is TGTGCCAGCAGACCCGACAGGGGGCCCCAAGAGACCCAGTACTTC. The entire variable domain, with the rest obtained from reference TRBV5-4 and TRBJ2-5, is as follows: ETGVTQSPTHLIKTRGQQVTLRCSSQSGHNTVSWYQQALGQGPQFIFQYYREEENGRGNFPPRFSGLQFPNYSSELNVNALELDDSALYLCASRPDRGPQETQYFGPGTRLLVL.

The gene calls are TRBV5-4 and TRBJ2-2; TRBD2 matches 8 bases. Germline assignment: CDR1 SGHNT and CDR2 YYREEE (reference sequence). Unmatched junction bases numbered 6, after V lost 3 bases and J lost 5 bases. The CDR3 is 15 residues long. The CDR3 bases are TGTGCCAGCAGCTCCCGACTAGCGACGACCGGGGAGCTGTTTTTT. Its translation is CASSSRLATTGELFF. The entire variable domain, with the rest obtained from reference TRBV5-4 and TRBJ2-2, is as follows: ETGVTQSPTHLIKTRGQQVTLRCSSQSGHNTVSWYQQALGQGPQFIFQYYREEENGRGNFPPRFSGLQFPNYSSELNVNALELDDSALYLCASSSRLATTGELFFGEGSRLTVL.

V and J are TRBV7-9 and TRBJ2-7, with a tentative D call TRBD2 (6 bases). CDR1 and CDR2 (germline): SEHNR, FQNEAQ (reference sequence). V dropped 5 bases and J dropped 2 bases, with 13 bases sitting between them. The CDR3 is 14 amino acids. As DNA, the CDR3 is TGTGCCAGCAGCATCGGGGGAGGACCCTACGAGCAGTACTTC. Translated: CASSIGGGPYEQYF.

V gene TRBV28 combines with J gene TRBJ2-7; D perhaps matches TRBD2 (5 bases). V lost 2 bases and J 0 bases, leaving 14 bases between the germline ends. This CDR3 is 16 amino acids long. Germline V CDR1 and CDR2: MDHEN, SYDVKM. Here the CDR3 DNA reads TGTGCCAGCAGTTTAGTCGGCCCAGCGGCCTCCTACGAGCAGTACTTC. Protein: CASSLVGPAASYEQYF. Variable domain in full (rest from reference TRBV28 and TRBJ2-7): DVKVTQSSRYLVKRTGEKVFLECVQDMDHENMFWYRQDPGLGLRLIYFSYDVKMKEKGDIPEGYSVSREKKERFSLILESASTNQTSMYLCASSLVGPAASYEQYFGPGTRLTVT.

The chain is built from TRBV10-3 and TRBJ1-1, with TRBD1 matching 7 bases. The CDR3 is 16 amino acids. J was trimmed by 1 base and V by 5 bases; bases with no gene match: 10. Germline CDR1 reads ENHRY; CDR2 reads SYGVKD. In DNA form, the CDR3 reads TGTGCCATCAGTTTTAATCGCGACAGGGCGAACACTGAAGCTTTCTTT. Translation gives CAISFNRDRANTEAFF.

This rearrangement joins TRBV6-1 to TRBJ2-3; 8 nucleotides match TRBD1. Per the germline V gene, CDR1 is MNHNS and CDR2 is SASEGT. The CDR3 loop spans 14 amino acids. J gave up 0 bases and V 9 bases, and 5 bases lay outside the gene matches. The CDR3 reads CASRQGYSTDTQYF. The CDR3, as DNA: TGTGCCAGTAGACAGGGGTACAGCACAGATACGCAGTATTTT.